This TCR beta chain was sequenced during a study of T-cell memory formation after mild COVID-19. General study results and limits: Later expanders leaned CD4+, whereas clones that contracted between day 15 and 85 were balanced CD4/CD8. Whether day 37 second-wave clones are SARS-CoV-2-specific was not confirmed. Clones which contracted sat mainly in CM and EM if CD4+, and in EMRA if CD8+.

TCRdb redid the calling of the 5' RACE reads with MiXCR, one entry per CDR3 protein. This table holds roughly 200,000 distinct CDR3 sequences, over 7.5% found once. In this sample, this clonotype turned up a few times. Its target is not known. Trimming took off 6 bases at V and 7 bases at J, with 16 bases between the two ends. Germline V CDR1 and CDR2: DFQATT, SNEGSKA (reference sequence). The CDR3 is 13 residues long. V and J are TRBV20-1 and TRBJ2-1; D possibly matches TRBD1 or TRBD2 (5 bases each). This sequence originates from a man aged 18 to 29 who had mild COVID-19 (a few samples of this study predate the infection). Cell type and time point are not known. The specimen was PBMCs or a T cell subset sorted from them (not recorded which). The CDR3 bases are TGCAGTGCCGGGACCGGACAATTTAATGAGCAGTTCTTC. The encoded protein is CSAGTGQFNEQFF.